This TCR beta chain stems from a study of cytomegalovirus exposure and HLA in healthy donors. From germline, CDR1 is SGDLS and CDR2 YYNGEE. CDR3 length: 12 amino acids. V was pared by 0 bases and J by 10 bases, with 8 bases between. Study-wide findings and caveats: Presence/absence analyses treated sequencing depth as roughly uniform across donors.

Concerning this clone itself: Its antigen is undetermined.

This PCR relied on a set of 60 Vbeta primers and 13 Jbeta primers. Assay: immunoSEQ multiplex PCR; the TCRdb copy retains only in-frame clones and omits some. Counted here are about 190,000 clones, around 75% occurring once; the ten biggest clones make up approximately 5.4%. This clonotype originated in a woman aged 25 to 39 in good health and CMV-seropositive. The chain employs TRBV9 and TRBJ2-1; D remains ambiguous. Material for sequencing was PBMCs. The CDR3 reads CASSVAPGEQFF. Here the CDR3 DNA reads TGTGCCAGCAGCGTAGCCCCAGGAGAGCAGTTCTTC.